Listed below are T cell receptor beta chains from one sample, sequenced in a study of blood T cells in healthy people across ages. TCRdb re-derived calls from the 5' RACE reads in MiXCR, one entry per CDR3 protein. This table holds 650,000 to 950,000 distinct CDR3 sequences, around 42% found once. Specimen: blood. The receptor source for this set is a man in his sixties in good health. Each CDR3 is given with its conserved first and last residue. Each record gives: clone size, D gene, CDR3 length, J gene, V gene, CDR3 DNA, CDR3 protein. A D gene is named only where the DNA matches it firmly. Size tells how often a clone was seen (once, few, many) or the class of an expanded clone, and some rows leave it out.

clone_size: -
d_call: -
cdr3_length: 14
j_call: TRBJ2-1
v_call: TRBV4-1
cdr3_nt: TGCGCCAGCAGCAAAAGGGTAAGGGACAATGAGCAGTTCTTC
cdr3_aa: CASSKRVRDNEQFF

clone_size: -
d_call: TRBD1
cdr3_length: 16
j_call: TRBJ2-7
v_call: TRBV6-2/TRBV6-3
cdr3_nt: TGTGCCAGCAGCAAAATCCGGACAGGGCAATCCTACGAGCAGTACTTC
cdr3_aa: CASSKIRTGQSYEQYF

clone_size: few
d_call: -
cdr3_length: 14
j_call: TRBJ2-1
v_call: TRBV12-3/TRBV12-4
cdr3_nt: TGTGCCAGCAGTTTAGCCAGGGGGGGGTATGAGCAGTTCTTC
cdr3_aa: CASSLARGGYEQFF

clone_size: -
d_call: -
cdr3_length: 14
j_call: TRBJ1-1
v_call: TRBV7-6
cdr3_nt: TGTGCCAGCAGCCCGGGGTTAGAGAACACTGAAGCTTTCTTT
cdr3_aa: CASSPGLENTEAFF

clone_size: few
d_call: -
cdr3_length: 15
j_call: TRBJ1-2
v_call: TRBV20-1
cdr3_nt: TGCAGTGCTAGAGATAAGGCACGGGCGGACTATGGCTACACCTTC
cdr3_aa: CSARDKARADYGYTF

clone_size: -
d_call: -
cdr3_length: 14
j_call: TRBJ2-1
v_call: TRBV3-1
cdr3_nt: TGTGCCAGCAGTGTAGGGGCCCCAGGAAGTGAGCAGTTCTTC
cdr3_aa: CASSVGAPGSEQFF

clone_size: -
d_call: -
cdr3_length: 11
j_call: TRBJ1-2
v_call: TRBV30
cdr3_nt: TGTGCCTGGAGTGTACGCAGAGGCTACACCTTC
cdr3_aa: CAWSVRRGYTF

clone_size: -
d_call: TRBD1
cdr3_length: 14
j_call: TRBJ2-7
v_call: TRBV5-1
cdr3_nt: TGCGCCAGCAGCTCTGGGGGACAGGGCTACGAGCAGTACTTC
cdr3_aa: CASSSGGQGYEQYF

clone_size: few
d_call: -
cdr3_length: 11
j_call: TRBJ1-2
v_call: TRBV6-2/TRBV6-3
cdr3_nt: TGTGCCAGCAGTTTTCCAGCAGTGCCCACCTTC
cdr3_aa: CASSFPAVPTF

clone_size: -
d_call: -
cdr3_length: 18
j_call: TRBJ2-6
v_call: TRBV2
cdr3_nt: TGTGCCAGCAGTCGCAGACAGCCTGGGGCCTCAGGGGCCAACGTCCTGACTTTC
cdr3_aa: CASSRRQPGASGANVLTF

clone_size: -
d_call: TRBD2
cdr3_length: 15
j_call: TRBJ2-1
v_call: TRBV11-2
cdr3_nt: TGTGCCAGCAGCTTAGGTAGCGGGGGGGTCTATGAGCAGTTCTTC
cdr3_aa: CASSLGSGGVYEQFF

clone_size: -
d_call: TRBD2
cdr3_length: 18
j_call: TRBJ2-3
v_call: TRBV4-1
cdr3_nt: TGCGCCAGCAGCCAAGAACCAGTCGGGACTAGCGTTACAGATACGCAGTATTTT
cdr3_aa: CASSQEPVGTSVTDTQYF

clone_size: many
d_call: -
cdr3_length: 14
j_call: TRBJ1-1
v_call: TRBV5-1
cdr3_nt: TGCGCCAGCAGCTTCAGGGGTGGTGACACTGAAGCTTTCTTT
cdr3_aa: CASSFRGGDTEAFF

clone_size: few
d_call: TRBD1
cdr3_length: 16
j_call: TRBJ2-7
v_call: TRBV7-2
cdr3_nt: TGTGCCAGCAGCCCGCCCGGGACAGGGGTCCCCTACGAGCAGTACTTC
cdr3_aa: CASSPPGTGVPYEQYF

clone_size: -
d_call: -
cdr3_length: 16
j_call: TRBJ2-3
v_call: TRBV12-3/TRBV12-4
cdr3_nt: TGTGCCAGCAGCGGCCCCGGGACTTCTAGCACAGATACGCAGTATTTT
cdr3_aa: CASSGPGTSSTDTQYF

clone_size: once
d_call: -
cdr3_length: 15
j_call: TRBJ2-1
v_call: TRBV3-1
cdr3_nt: TGTGCCAGCAACCGTCGGGACTCCCTTTACAATGAGCAGTTCTTC
cdr3_aa: CASNRRDSLYNEQFF